This T cell receptor beta chain was profiled in a study of blood T cells in healthy people across ages. Overall study results and limits: What prevented conclusive comparison of naive and antigen-experienced cells was that PBMCs were unsorted.

A J-beta primer mix and a sample-barcoded 5' primer were used in a second PCR of about 7 to 12 cycles. Each of the cDNA molecules was tagged by a template-switch adaptor with 12 random nucleotides. Each CDR3 protein is one row after TCRdb ran MiXCR on the 5' RACE reads. The profile shows hundreds of thousands of distinct CDR3 sequences, more than 50% of them singletons. About 9.6 milliliters of peripheral blood were drawn from each donor into EDTA-treated tubes. Researchers report isolating at least 7 million PBMCs per sample. In regard to this clonotype: What it binds is not known.

Germline CDR1 is DFQATT and CDR2 is SNEGSKA (reference sequence). CDR3 length: 13 amino acids. The sequence was collected from a man aged 40-50 years in good health. Material for sequencing was blood. The rearrangement joins TRBV20-1 to TRBJ2-4; D is ambiguous. The J call is in doubt because the DNA end fits TRBJ2-7 better. The CDR3, as DNA: TGCAGTGCTAGAGATGAGTCCCCCTACGAGCAGTACTTC. It is translated as CSARDESPYEQYF.